Each of the 7 T cell receptor beta chains below was sequenced from the same sample in a study of blood T cell repertoires in COVID-19. Sequenced by immunoSEQ multiplex PCR; TCRdb stores in-frame clones only, minus some. The sample lists under 250,000 clones; 80% to 85% were seen once. The sequencing sample was made of peripheral blood. All receptors come from a man in his forties with acute or convalescent COVID-19.

This chain joins TRBV5-1 and TRBJ2-5, with 13 bases that match TRBD2. The junction had 8 bases not matched to a gene; V was cut back by 4 bases and J by 5 bases. The length of the CDR3 is 16 residues. Germline-derived CDR1 and CDR2 are SGHRS and YFSETQ. The CDR3 DNA reads as TGCGCCAGCAGCCCTAGACTAGCGGGAGGTTGGGAGACCCAGTACTTC. Translating it yields CASSPRLAGGWETQYF.

The rearrangement uses TRBV5-1 and TRBJ2-3, with 13 bases that match TRBD2. Germline V gives CDR1 SGHRS, CDR2 YFSETQ. V was pared by 3 bases and J by 6 bases, with 10 bases of the junction left unmatched. CDR3 length: 17 amino acids. CDR3 nucleotide sequence: TGCGCCAGCAGCTCCTGGACTAGCGGGAGATCAAAGGATACGCAGTATTTT. Translating gives CASSSWTSGRSKDTQYF.

Only a few counts were recorded for this clone. The chain couples TRBV6-4 to TRBJ2-1; the match to TRBD2 covers 9 bases. Unmatched junction bases numbered 7, after V lost 7 bases and J lost 6 bases. Germline V CDR1 and CDR2: MRHNA, SNTAGT. This CDR3 is 14 amino acids long. CDR3 amino acids: CASIRAGGRNEQFF. CDR3 bases: TGTGCCAGCATCAGAGCGGGAGGACGCAATGAGCAGTTCTTC.

This clone showed up just once. The chain employs TRBV6-5 and TRBJ1-2; 7 bases line up with TRBD1. The germline V gene has CDR1 MNHEY and CDR2 SVGAGI. Trimming at V came to 8 bases and at J to 8 bases, leaving 11 bases not matched to a gene. The CDR3 is made up of 13 amino acids. In DNA, the CDR3 is TGTGCCAGCTCCCCACAGGGGTTTCGCGGCTACACCTTC. It yields the protein CASSPQGFRGYTF.

This chain links TRBV10-3 with TRBJ1-2; a possible D gene is TRBD1 (5 bases). The CDR3 contains 13 residues. Germline CDR1 and CDR2: ENHRY and SYGVKD. V was clipped by 6 bases and J by 7 bases, with 15 bases between them. As DNA, the CDR3 is TGTGCCATCAGCGCAGGGCGGGGAGTTGGCTACACCTTC. It yields the protein CAISAGRGVGYTF.

The rearrangement uses TRBV5-1 and TRBJ1-5; no reliable D call. Trimming shortened V by 4 bases and J by 6 bases, and 14 bases separated the two germline ends. The V gene's germline CDR1 is SGHRS and CDR2 YFSETQ. The CDR3 totals 14 residues. CDR3 sequence reads: CASSPDNGGQPQHF. The CDR3 nucleotides read TGCGCCAGCAGCCCCGACAACGGAGGTCAGCCCCAGCATTTT.

This clone has a count of ten or more. This chain joins TRBV27 and TRBJ2-7, with a tentative D call TRBD2 (5 bases). The CDR3 runs to 16 residues. CDR1 is MNHEY and CDR2 is SMNVEV in the germline V gene (reference sequence). The germline V and J ends were trimmed by 0 bases and 0 bases, with 12 bases remaining between them. CDR3 sequence reads: CASSLSERMYSYEQYF. DNA for the CDR3: TGTGCCAGCAGTTTATCGGAGCGGATGTACTCCTACGAGCAGTACTTC.